There are a few counts of the clone carrying this T cell receptor beta chain. Trimming stripped 0 bases from V and 0 bases from J, with 4 bases between. This CDR3 spans 14 amino acids. CDR1 is SGHDT and CDR2 is YYEEEE in the germline V gene. TCRdb passed the 5' RACE reads through MiXCR, listing each CDR3 protein once. Here the sample spans approximately 260,000 distinct CDR3 sequences, about a sixth being singletons. This entry is derived from a study of T-cell memory formation after mild COVID-19. The sequencing sample was made of PBMCs or a T cell subset sorted from them (not recorded which). This clonotype was obtained from a man between 18 and 35 years old who had mild COVID-19 (a few samples of this study predate the infection). Cell type and time point are not known. V gene TRBV5-6 combines with J gene TRBJ2-4; no reliable D call. The CDR3 nucleotides read TGTGCCAGCAGCTTGGATCTAGCCAAAAACATTCAGTACTTC. Protein sequence: CASSLDLAKNIQYF. The whole variable domain, remainder taken from reference TRBV5-6 and TRBJ2-4, is DAGVTQSPTHLIKTRGQQVTLRCSPKSGHDTVSWYQQALGQGPQFIFQYYEEEERQRGNFPDRFSGHQFPNYSSELNVNALLLGDSALYLCASSLDLAKNIQYFGAGTRLSVL.